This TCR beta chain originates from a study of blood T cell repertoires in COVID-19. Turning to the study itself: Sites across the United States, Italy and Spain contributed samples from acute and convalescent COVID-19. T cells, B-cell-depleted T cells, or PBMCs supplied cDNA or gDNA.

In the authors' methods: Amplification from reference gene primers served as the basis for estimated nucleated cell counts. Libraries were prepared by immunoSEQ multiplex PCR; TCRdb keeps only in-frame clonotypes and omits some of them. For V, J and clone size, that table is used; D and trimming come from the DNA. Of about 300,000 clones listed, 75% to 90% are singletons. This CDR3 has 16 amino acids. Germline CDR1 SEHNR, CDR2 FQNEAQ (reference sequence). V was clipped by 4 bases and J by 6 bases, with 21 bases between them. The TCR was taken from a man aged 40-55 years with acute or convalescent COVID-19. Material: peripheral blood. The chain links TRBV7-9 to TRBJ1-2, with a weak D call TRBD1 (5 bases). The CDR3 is CASSSPSRGGLNGYTF. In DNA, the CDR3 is TGTGCCAGCAGCTCTCCCAGTCGGGGGGGTTTGAATGGCTACACCTTC.